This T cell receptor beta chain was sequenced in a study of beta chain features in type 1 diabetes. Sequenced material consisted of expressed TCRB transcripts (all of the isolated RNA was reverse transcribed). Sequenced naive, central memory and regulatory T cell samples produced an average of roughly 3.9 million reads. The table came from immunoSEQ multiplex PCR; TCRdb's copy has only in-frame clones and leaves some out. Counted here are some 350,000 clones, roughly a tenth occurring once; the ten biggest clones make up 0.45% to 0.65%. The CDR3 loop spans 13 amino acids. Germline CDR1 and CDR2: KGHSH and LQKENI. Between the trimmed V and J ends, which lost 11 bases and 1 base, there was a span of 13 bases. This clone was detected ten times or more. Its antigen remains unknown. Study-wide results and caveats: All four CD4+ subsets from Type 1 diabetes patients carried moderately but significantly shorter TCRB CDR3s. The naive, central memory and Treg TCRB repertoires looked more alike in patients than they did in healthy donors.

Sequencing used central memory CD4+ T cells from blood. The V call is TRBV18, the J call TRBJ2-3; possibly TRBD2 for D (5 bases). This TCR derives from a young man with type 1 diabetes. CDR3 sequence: CAQRASGTDTQYF. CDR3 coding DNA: TGTGCCCAGAGGGCATCTGGCACAGATACGCAGTATTTT.